The 18 T cell receptor beta chains below come from one sample, sequenced in a study of response to subunit inactivated influenza vaccine. Via MiXCR, TCRdb re-called the RT-PCR reads, giving one row per CDR3 protein. The sample has hundreds of thousands of distinct CDR3 sequences, 12% to 15% seen once. The specimen comprised PBMCs from blood, sampled approximately 15 days before vaccination. The receptor set was obtained from a man in his fifties or sixties who received an inactivated influenza vaccine.

This clonotype was seen more than once but under ten times. CDR3: CASRKWPGELFF. The CDR3 nucleotides read TGTGCCAGCAGAAAGTGGCCCGGGGAGCTGTTTTTT. The genes are TRBV28 and TRBJ2-2; D gene unclear. Germline CDR1 reads MDHEN; CDR2 reads SYDVKM. The CDR3 is 12 amino acids. V was cut by 6 bases and J by 6 bases, with 8 bases left in between.

The chain joins TRBV28 to TRBJ2-7; D remains ambiguous. The CDR3 is 14 amino acids. In germline, CDR1 is MDHEN, CDR2 SYDVKM. With 4 bases removed from V and 4 bases from J, the gap between germline ends came to 14 bases. The CDR3 reads CASSSLSRPYEQYF. In DNA, the CDR3 is TGTGCCAGCAGTTCCCTGTCTAGACCTTACGAGCAGTACTTC. Variable domain in full (rest from reference TRBV28 and TRBJ2-7): DVKVTQSSRYLVKRTGEKVFLECVQDMDHENMFWYRQDPGLGLRLIYFSYDVKMKEKGDIPEGYSVSREKKERFSLILESASTNQTSMYLCASSSLSRPYEQYFGPGTRLTVT.

The chain uses TRBV5-5 and TRBJ2-7; D is ambiguous. This CDR3 has 14 amino acids. Germline assignment: CDR1 SGHKS and CDR2 YYEKEE (reference sequence). V dropped 0 bases and J dropped 0 bases, with 7 bases sitting between them. The CDR3 coding sequence is TGTGCCAGCAGCTTGGGTTCAGACTCCTACGAGCAGTACTTC. Amino acids: CASSLGSDSYEQYF.

There are many counts of this clonotype. V is TRBV7-6 and J is TRBJ1-1; TRBD1 matches at 7 bases. With 4 bases clipped from V and 1 base from J, the junction kept 3 bases outside the gene matches. The CDR3 covers 14 residues. Per germline, CDR1 SGHVS and CDR2 FNYEAQ. CDR3 coding DNA: TGTGCCAGCAGCTCCCAGGGGGGGAACACTGAAGCTTTCTTT. It translates to CASSSQGGNTEAFF.

Note on this clonotype: Likely a read error: the CDR3 ends without its conserved phenylalanine or tryptophan. J is TRBJ2-5 and V is TRBV11-3, with D perhaps TRBD1 (7 bases). The CDR3 is 13 amino acids. CDR1 is SGHNT, CDR2 YENEEA, per germline. The ends were cut back, 4 bases at V and 5 bases at J, with 11 bases in the middle. The CDR3 sequence: CASSYQGGETQYL. The CDR3 DNA reads as TGTGCCAGCAGCTACCAGGGGGGTGAGACCCAGTACCTC.

The chain's CDR3 is CASSYVGGSYEQYF. CDR3 nucleotide sequence: TGTGCCAGCAGTTACGTGGGAGGAAGCTACGAGCAGTACTTC. This chain joins TRBV6-2 or TRBV6-3 and TRBJ2-7; a weak D match, TRBD2 (6 bases). Trimming removed 2 bases from V and 3 bases from J, with 11 bases in between. The CDR3 length is 14 residues. Germline CDR1 reads MNHEY; CDR2 reads SVGEGT.

The CDR3 protein is CASSQGVTEGNSPLHF. As DNA, the CDR3 is TGTGCCAGCAGCCAAGGAGTGACGGAGGGTAATTCACCCCTCCACTTT. The J gene is TRBJ1-6, the V gene TRBV7-8; D is ambiguous. The V and J ends lost 5 bases and 6 bases respectively, with 17 bases between them. The CDR3 contains 16 residues. The germline gives CDR1 SGHVS, CDR2 FQNEAQ.

This chain uses TRBV20-1 with TRBJ2-7; TRBD2 matches 8 bases. The junction had 9 bases not matched to a gene; V was cut back by 6 bases and J by 2 bases. The CDR3 is made up of 14 amino acids. CDR1 is DFQATT, CDR2 SNEGSKA, per germline (reference sequence). The CDR3 loop is CSAKRAGEPYEQYF. CDR3 DNA: TGCAGTGCCAAAAGAGCGGGAGAGCCCTACGAGCAGTACTTC.

This clonotype was detected once. The genes are TRBV7-6 and TRBJ2-5, with D possibly being TRBD2 (6 bases). CDR1 and CDR2 (germline): SGHVS, FNYEAQ. This CDR3 comprises 15 residues. The V and J ends lost 4 bases and 5 bases respectively, with 17 bases between them. This CDR3 reads CASSYGTPKGETQYF. The CDR3 nucleotides read TGTGCCAGCAGCTACGGGACTCCGAAGGGGGAGACCCAGTACTTC.

The chain carries TRBV7-2 and TRBJ1-5, with 9 bases matching TRBD1. Trimming took 5 bases from V and 7 from J; bases not matched to a gene: 6. The CDR3 length is 14 residues. CDR1 is SGHTA, CDR2 FQGNSA, per germline. The CDR3 is CASSPGTGRQPQHF. CDR3 DNA: TGTGCCAGCAGCCCAGGGACAGGGCGGCAGCCCCAGCATTTT.

The chain carries TRBV3-1 and TRBJ2-7; 10 nucleotides line up with TRBD2. Looked up from germline, CDR1 is LGHDT and CDR2 is YNNKEL (reference sequence). This CDR3 spans 20 amino acids. V was clipped by 0 bases and J by 0 bases; unmatched bases: 14. In nucleotides, the CDR3 is TGTGCCAGCAGCCAAGATCGTAGTGTACTAGCGGGATATCACTCCTACGAGCAGTACTTC. Its translation: CASSQDRSVLAGYHSYEQYF.

This clonotype turned up a few times. The chain uses TRBV4-2 and TRBJ2-1; D possibly corresponds to TRBD2 (5 bases). CDR1 LGHNA and CDR2 YNFKEQ come from the germline V gene. The CDR3 has 13 amino acids. Trimming took 4 bases from V and 8 from J, leaving 12 bases between them. CDR3 sequence reads: CASSPGPSYEQFF. The CDR3 bases are TGTGCCAGCAGCCCTGGGCCTAGCTATGAGCAGTTCTTC.

This clonotype was seen once. The CDR3 is CASSPPPGVGELFF. The CDR3, as DNA: TGTGCCAGCAGCCCCCCCCCAGGGGTCGGGGAGCTGTTTTTT. The J gene is TRBJ2-2, the V gene TRBV9; the D gene is possibly TRBD1 (6 bases). Germline CDR1 is SGDLS and CDR2 is YYNGEE. The V end was cut by 4 bases, the J end by 7 bases, with 14 bases between. CDR3 length equals 14 residues.

This clonotype was counted only a few times. V usage is TRBV27 and J usage is TRBJ2-1; D is undetermined. V was trimmed by 1 base and J by 10 bases, leaving 8 bases between them. The CDR3 extends over 12 amino acids. Germline values: CDR1 MNHEY, CDR2 SMNVEV (reference sequence). This CDR3 reads CASSLLEGEQFF. DNA for the CDR3: TGTGCCAGCAGTTTATTGGAAGGAGAGCAGTTCTTC.

There are a few counts of this clonotype. This rearrangement joins TRBV24-1 to TRBJ2-3, with D perhaps TRBD2 (5 bases). Germline CDR1 is KGHDR and CDR2 is SFDVKD. The CDR3 contains 12 residues. Trimming left V 1 base short and J 8 bases short, with 6 bases between. The DNA for the CDR3 is TGTGCCACCAGTGATTTTGAGGGTACGCAGTATTTT. Protein: CATSDFEGTQYF.

In its sample, this clonotype was seen many times. CDR3 DNA: TGTGCCAGCAGCTTAGAGTCGACAGGCCGGGGTGGAAAACTGTTTTTT. Residues: CASSLESTGRGGKLFF. The chain carries TRBV7-9 and TRBJ1-4; a possible D gene is TRBD1 (6 bases). The CDR3 totals 16 residues. The germline V gene has CDR1 SEHNR and CDR2 FQNEAQ (reference sequence). The V end lost 1 base, the J end lost 10 bases, and 19 bases lay between the germline ends. Using reference TRBV7-9 and TRBJ1-4 for the parts outside the CDR3, the full variable domain is DTGVSQNPRHKITKRGQNVTFRCDPISEHNRLYWYRQTLGQGPEFLTYFQNEAQLEKSRLLSDRFSAERPKGSFSTLEIQRTEQGDSAMYLCASSLESTGRGGKLFFGSGTQLSVL.

This clonotype was seen more than once but under ten times. The chain recombines TRBV20-1 with TRBJ1-6; no firm D call. V was clipped by 4 bases and J by 8 bases, with 9 bases between them. The germline V gene has CDR1 DFQATT and CDR2 SNEGSKA (reference sequence). The CDR3 is 12 amino acids. This chain's CDR3 is CSATGGDSPLHF. CDR3 in DNA: TGCAGTGCTACCGGTGGGGATTCACCCCTCCACTTT.

This clonotype has just a few counts. This rearrangement joins TRBV5-1 to TRBJ2-5; no firm D call. The germline CDR1 and CDR2 sequences are SGHRS and YFSETQ. The CDR3 consists of 16 residues. Trimming removed 0 bases from V and 2 bases from J, with 14 bases in between. CDR3 nucleotide sequence: TGCGCCAGCAGCTTGGGATTCAGTGCAGCACAAGAGACCCAGTACTTC. Residues: CASSLGFSAAQETQYF.